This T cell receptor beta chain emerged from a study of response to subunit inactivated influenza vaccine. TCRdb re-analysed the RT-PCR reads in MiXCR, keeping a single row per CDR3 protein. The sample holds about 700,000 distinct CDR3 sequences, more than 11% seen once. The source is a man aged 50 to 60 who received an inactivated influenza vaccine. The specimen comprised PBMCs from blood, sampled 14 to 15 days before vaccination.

CDR3 residues: CASSRQMAGMRDIQYF. The DNA for the CDR3 is TGCGCCAGCAGCCGACAAATGGCGGGGATGAGGGACATTCAGTACTTC. This chain uses TRBV4-3 with TRBJ2-4; D is possibly TRBD2 (6 bases). V was pared by 4 bases and J by 8 bases, with 21 bases between. CDR1 and CDR2 (germline): LGHNA, YSLEER. The CDR3 spans 16 residues.